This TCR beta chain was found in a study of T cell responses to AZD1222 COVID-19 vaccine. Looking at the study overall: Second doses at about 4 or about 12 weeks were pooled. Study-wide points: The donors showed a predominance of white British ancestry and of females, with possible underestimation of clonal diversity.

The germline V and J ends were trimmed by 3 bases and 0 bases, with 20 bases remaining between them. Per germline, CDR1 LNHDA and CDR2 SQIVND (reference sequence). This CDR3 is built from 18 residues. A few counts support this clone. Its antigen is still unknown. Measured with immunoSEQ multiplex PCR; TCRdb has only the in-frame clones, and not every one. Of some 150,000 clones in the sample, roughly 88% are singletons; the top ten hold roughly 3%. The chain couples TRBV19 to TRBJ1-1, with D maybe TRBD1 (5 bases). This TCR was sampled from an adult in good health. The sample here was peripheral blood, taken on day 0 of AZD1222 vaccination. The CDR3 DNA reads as TGTGCCAGTAGTATGACTGCGTTCGGGACGGCCATGAACACTGAAGCTTTCTTT. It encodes CASSMTAFGTAMNTEAFF.